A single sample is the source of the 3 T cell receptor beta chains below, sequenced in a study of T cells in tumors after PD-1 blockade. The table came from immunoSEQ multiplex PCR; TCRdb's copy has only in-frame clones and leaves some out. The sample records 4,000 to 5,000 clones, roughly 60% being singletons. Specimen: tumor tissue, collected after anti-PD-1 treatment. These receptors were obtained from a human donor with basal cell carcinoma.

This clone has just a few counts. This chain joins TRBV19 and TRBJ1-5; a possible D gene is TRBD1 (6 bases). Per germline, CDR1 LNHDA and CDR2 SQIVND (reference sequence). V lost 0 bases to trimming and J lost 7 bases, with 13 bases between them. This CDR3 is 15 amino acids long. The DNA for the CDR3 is TGTGCCAGTAGTATAGATGGGACAATTCGACAGCCCCAGCATTTT. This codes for CASSIDGTIRQPQHF. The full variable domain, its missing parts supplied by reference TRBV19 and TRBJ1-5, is DGGITQSPKYLFRKEGQNVTLSCEQNLNHDAMYWYRQDPGQGLRLIYYSQIVNDFQKGDIAEGYSVSREKKESFPLTVTSAQKNPTAFYLCASSIDGTIRQPQHFGDGTRLSIL.

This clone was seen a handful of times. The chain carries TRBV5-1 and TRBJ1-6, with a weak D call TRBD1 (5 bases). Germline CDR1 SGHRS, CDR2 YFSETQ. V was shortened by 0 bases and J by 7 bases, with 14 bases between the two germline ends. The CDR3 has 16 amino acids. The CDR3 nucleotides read TGCGCCAGCAGCTTGGGTGCAGGAGGGGACAATTCACCCCTCCACTTT. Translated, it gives CASSLGAGGDNSPLHF. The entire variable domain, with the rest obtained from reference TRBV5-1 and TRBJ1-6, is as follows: KAGVTQTPRYLIKTRGQQVTLSCSPISGHRSVSWYQQTPGQGLQFLFEYFSETQRNKGNFPGRFSGRQFSNSRSEMNVSTLELGDSALYLCASSLGAGGDNSPLHFGNGTRLTVT.

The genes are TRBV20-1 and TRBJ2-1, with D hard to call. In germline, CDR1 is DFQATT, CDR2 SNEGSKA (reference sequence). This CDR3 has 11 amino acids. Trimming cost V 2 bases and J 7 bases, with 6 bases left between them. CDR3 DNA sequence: TGCAGTGCTAGAAAACTTAATGAGCAGTTCTTC. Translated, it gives CSARKLNEQFF.